The T cell receptor beta chain under discussion was sequenced for a study of T cells after yellow fever vaccination. J gave up 2 bases and V 5 bases, and 4 bases lay outside the gene matches. Germline CDR1 is KGHSH and CDR2 is LQKENI. The CDR3 contains 14 residues. This clonotype has just a few counts. One entry per CDR3 protein results from TCRdb running MiXCR on the 5' RACE reads. The sample has around 600,000 distinct CDR3 sequences; roughly an eighth are singletons. The chain is built from TRBV18 and TRBJ1-2; 8 bases fit TRBD1. The source material was PBMCs, sampled on the day of the yellow fever booster vaccination. The clonotype originates from a man aged 25-45 years who received the YFV17D yellow fever vaccine. CDR3 DNA: TGTGCCAGCTCAGCGGACAGGGCAAACTATGGCTACACCTTC. Amino acids: CASSADRANYGYTF.